This T cell receptor (beta chain) was recovered during a study of control samples from healthy donors and cancer patients. This CDR3 spans 16 amino acids. V shed 2 bases and J shed 0 bases, with 12 bases lying between them. From germline, CDR1 is KGHDR and CDR2 SFDVKD. Sequencing was performed with immunoSEQ multiplex PCR; in TCRdb, only in-frame clones are kept and a portion is missing. The sample has under 20,000 clones, 70% to 90% seen once; the top ten hold 11%. Sequencing was carried out using PBMCs. The clonotype was recovered from an older woman with colorectal cancer. The chain combines TRBV24-1 with TRBJ1-2; D call uncertain. Here the CDR3 reads CATSDSWGESNYGYTF. The CDR3 DNA reads as TGTGCCACCAGTGATTCCTGGGGAGAATCTAACTATGGCTACACCTTC.